Sequencing of this T cell receptor (beta chain) was carried out in a study of human T cells and chemical hapten exposure. The overall study: For sensitization, 2% DPC was applied to a roughly 2 cm by roughly 2 cm patch of upper inner arm skin.

This clonotype appeared many times. Time point noted: pre-sensitization, week 0. Treatment here: therapeutic diphenylcyclopropenone sensitization with weekly scalp DPC. Donors, patients with alopecia ranging from 18 to 70 years old and judged suitable for DPC, provided samples. The CDR3 has 15 amino acids. Per the germline V gene, CDR1 is MDHEN and CDR2 is SYDVKM. From the RACE reads, TCRdb called clonotypes with MiXCR, one entry per CDR3 protein. Here the sample spans tens of thousands of distinct CDR3 sequences, around 12% being singletons. This TCR was sampled from a woman aged 30 to 39 with alopecia areata. Some clones in this sample may be carry-over from other donors' samples. The chain combines TRBV28 with TRBJ2-1, with 8 positions matching TRBD2. The sample here was whole blood, taken in connection with sensitization to the hapten diphenylcyclopropenone (DPC). The CDR3 loop reads CVSSSSGSGYNEQFF. The CDR3, as DNA: TGTGTCAGTTCCTCAAGCGGGAGTGGGTACAATGAGCAGTTCTTC.